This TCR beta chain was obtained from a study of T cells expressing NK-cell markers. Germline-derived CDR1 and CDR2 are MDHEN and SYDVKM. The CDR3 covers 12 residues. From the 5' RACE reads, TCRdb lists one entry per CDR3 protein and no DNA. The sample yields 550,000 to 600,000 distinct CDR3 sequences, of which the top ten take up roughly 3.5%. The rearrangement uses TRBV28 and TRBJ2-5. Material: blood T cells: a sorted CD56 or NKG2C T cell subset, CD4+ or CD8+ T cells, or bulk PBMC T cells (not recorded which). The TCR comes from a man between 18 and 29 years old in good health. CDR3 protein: CASSLWKETQYF. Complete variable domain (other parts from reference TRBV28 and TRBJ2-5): DVKVTQSSRYLVKRTGEKVFLECVQDMDHENMFWYRQDPGLGLRLIYFSYDVKMKEKGDIPEGYSVSREKKERFSLILESASTNQTSMYLCASSLWKETQYFGPGTRLLVL.